Below are 16 T cell receptor beta chains sequenced from a single sample in a study of human T cells and chemical hapten exposure. Time point defined: pre-sensitization, week 0. Treatment given: therapeutic diphenylcyclopropenone sensitization with weekly scalp DPC. From the RACE reads, TCRdb called clonotypes with MiXCR, one entry per CDR3 protein. The sample lists 250,000 or so distinct CDR3 sequences, 7.5% to 9% seen once, with 0.9% to 1.5% in the top ten. The sample was whole blood, taken in connection with sensitization to the hapten diphenylcyclopropenone (DPC). The receptors shown here come from a man between 18 and 29 years old with alopecia areata. Some clones in this sample may be carry-over from other donors' samples.

This clonotype has more than one count but fewer than ten. This chain connects TRBV11-2 to TRBJ1-2; D might be TRBD1 (6 bases). V shed 5 bases and J shed 3 bases, with 22 bases lying between them. Germline V CDR1 and CDR2: SGHAT, FQNNGV. The CDR3 is 17 amino acids. The CDR3 DNA reads TGTGCCAGCAGCGGGTCGCCAGGGGAGTTTTTCGACTATGGCTACACCTTC. Protein sequence: CASSGSPGEFFDYGYTF.

The rearrangement uses TRBV3-1 and TRBJ2-7, with D perhaps TRBD2 (6 bases). The CDR3 covers 15 residues. From germline, CDR1 is LGHDT and CDR2 YNNKEL (reference sequence). Trimming left V 4 bases short and J 0 bases short, with 13 bases between. DNA for the CDR3: TGTGCCAGCAGCCCCCTAGTGGGGGGCTCCTACGAGCAGTACTTC. Protein: CASSPLVGGSYEQYF.

This clonotype has more than one count but fewer than ten. CDR3 residues: CASSSGGRTTNEKLFF. The DNA of the CDR3 is TGTGCCAGCAGCTCCGGGGGCAGGACAACTAATGAAAAACTGTTTTTT. J is TRBJ1-4 and V is TRBV7-9; D perhaps matches TRBD1 (6 bases). V was pared by 4 bases and J by 0 bases, with 12 bases between. Germline CDR1 is SEHNR and CDR2 is FQNEAQ (reference sequence). The CDR3 extends over 16 amino acids.

This clonotype was seen only a few times. The V gene is TRBV4-3, the J gene TRBJ1-5; D uncertain. CDR3 length: 15 amino acids. Germline CDR1 and CDR2: LGHNA and YSLEER. V lost 0 bases and J 6 bases, leaving 12 bases between the germline ends. CDR3 DNA: TGCGCCAGCAGCCAAGATTGGTCATCTAGTCAGCCCCAGCATTTT. It codes for CASSQDWSSSQPQHF.

In this sample, this clonotype turned up many times. The rearrangement links TRBV12-3 or TRBV12-4 to TRBJ2-5, with D possibly matching TRBD2 (6 bases). This CDR3 is built from 15 residues. Deletions cut 6 bases from V and 1 base from J, with 15 bases between. The CDR3 region is CASSPTRGSQETQYF. The CDR3 coding sequence is TGTGCCAGCAGCCCAACCCGGGGGAGCCAAGAGACCCAGTACTTC.

This clonotype was recorded at least ten times. The chain uses TRBV9 and TRBJ2-2; D may be TRBD1 or TRBD2 (5 bases each). The CDR3 has 16 amino acids. Germline V CDR1 and CDR2: SGDLS, YYNGEE. Deletions cut 8 bases from V and 3 bases from J, with 20 bases between. CDR3 DNA: TGTGCCAGAACGGGGACGGGAATCTATTACACCGGGGAGCTGTTTTTT. This translates into CARTGTGIYYTGELFF.

This clonotype was counted a few times. The rearrangement links TRBV7-3 to TRBJ1-1; TRBD1 might be the D (5 bases). Germline CDR1 and CDR2: SGHTA and FQGTGA. The CDR3 has 15 amino acids. Trimming removed 2 bases from V and 10 bases from J, with 20 bases in between. CDR3 amino acids: CASSLPPGDHRVAFF. The CDR3 bases are TGTGCCAGCAGCTTACCCCCCGGGGACCACAGAGTAGCTTTCTTT.

This clonotype was seen repeatedly, ten times or more. The V gene is TRBV20-1, the J gene TRBJ1-3; D unclear. There are 14 residues in the CDR3. Trimming pared 2 bases from V and 0 bases from J, leaving 8 bases between. Germline values: CDR1 DFQATT, CDR2 SNEGSKA (reference sequence). Written as DNA, the CDR3 is TGCAGTGCTAGATCCTTAGGCTCTGGAAACACCATATATTTT. This codes for CSARSLGSGNTIYF.

The chain has TRBV5-1 and TRBJ2-5; 9 nucleotides agree with TRBD1. The length of the CDR3 is 15 residues. The V gene end was trimmed by 4 bases and the J gene end by 4 bases; junction bases not matched to a gene: 8. The germline gives CDR1 SGHRS, CDR2 YFSETQ. CDR3 sequence (DNA): TGCGCCAGCAGCCTTGGGACAGGGCGCCGAGAGACCCAGTACTTC. It translates to CASSLGTGRRETQYF. The whole variable domain, filled in from reference TRBV5-1 and TRBJ2-5, reads KAGVTQTPRYLIKTRGQQVTLSCSPISGHRSVSWYQQTPGQGLQFLFEYFSETQRNKGNFPGRFSGRQFSNSRSEMNVSTLELGDSALYLCASSLGTGRRETQYFGPGTRLLVL.

This clonotype turned up a few times. CDR3 bases: TGCGCCAGCAGCTTGGTCGGCGGCCACTACGAGCAGTACTTC. Encoded protein: CASSLVGGHYEQYF. V is TRBV5-1 and J is TRBJ2-7; no firm D call. The V gene lost 0 bases and the J gene lost 3 bases, with 10 bases spanning the gap. The length of the CDR3 is 14 residues. Germline V gives CDR1 SGHRS, CDR2 YFSETQ.

This clonotype was found a few times. The chain employs TRBV7-3 and TRBJ2-1; TRBD2 agrees at 10 bases. Trimming at V came to 5 bases and at J to 4 bases, leaving 5 bases not matched to a gene. CDR1 is SGHTA and CDR2 is FQGTGA in the germline V gene. This CDR3 has 15 amino acids. CDR3 sequence reads: CASSPSSGGYNEQFF. DNA of the CDR3: TGTGCCAGCAGCCCTTCTAGCGGGGGATACAATGAGCAGTTCTTC.

This clonotype has just a few counts. J is TRBJ1-1 and V is TRBV7-8; no firm D call. This CDR3 contains 15 residues. The V gene's germline CDR1 is SGHVS and CDR2 FQNEAQ. V was trimmed by 3 bases and J by 3 bases, leaving 14 bases between them. Written as DNA, the CDR3 is TGTGCCAGCAGCTTGTCACCCCGGGCTCACACTGAAGCTTTCTTT. Encoded protein: CASSLSPRAHTEAFF.

This clonotype was detected a few times. The chain uses TRBV9 and TRBJ1-1; tentative D call: TRBD1 (5 bases). Per the germline V gene, CDR1 is SGDLS and CDR2 is YYNGEE. Deletions cut 2 bases from V and 3 bases from J, with 14 bases between. This CDR3 contains 15 residues. In DNA, the CDR3 is TGTGCCAGCAGCGTCACCGGTAGGGGTTACACTGAAGCTTTCTTT. Its translation: CASSVTGRGYTEAFF.

The V gene is TRBV12-3 or TRBV12-4, the J gene TRBJ2-6, with D unresolved. The CDR3 contains 18 residues. V was shortened by 3 bases and J by 0 bases, with 15 bases between the two germline ends. For the CDR3, the DNA is TGTGCCAGCAGTTTCTCTCGGGCCCGCCACTCTGGGGCCAACGTCCTGACTTTC. This encodes CASSFSRARHSGANVLTF.

This clonotype has a handful of counts. The J gene is TRBJ1-6, the V gene TRBV20-1; TRBD1 matches at 7 bases. The CDR3 loop spans 15 amino acids. CDR1 and CDR2 (germline): DFQATT, SNEGSKA (reference sequence). The V and J ends lost 2 bases and 7 bases, in that order; junction bases with no gene match: 8. Here the CDR3 reads CSARTPQGSNSPLHF. As DNA, the CDR3 is TGCAGTGCTAGAACCCCACAGGGGTCGAATTCACCCCTCCACTTT.

This sequence joins TRBV12-3 or TRBV12-4 and TRBJ2-1; 9 bases are shared with TRBD2. The CDR3 extends over 14 amino acids. The V segment lost 3 bases and the J segment 6 bases; nucleotides outside the gene matches: 3. The CDR3 region is CASSFGGGGNEQFF. The CDR3 DNA reads TGTGCCAGCAGTTTTGGCGGGGGGGGCAATGAGCAGTTCTTC.